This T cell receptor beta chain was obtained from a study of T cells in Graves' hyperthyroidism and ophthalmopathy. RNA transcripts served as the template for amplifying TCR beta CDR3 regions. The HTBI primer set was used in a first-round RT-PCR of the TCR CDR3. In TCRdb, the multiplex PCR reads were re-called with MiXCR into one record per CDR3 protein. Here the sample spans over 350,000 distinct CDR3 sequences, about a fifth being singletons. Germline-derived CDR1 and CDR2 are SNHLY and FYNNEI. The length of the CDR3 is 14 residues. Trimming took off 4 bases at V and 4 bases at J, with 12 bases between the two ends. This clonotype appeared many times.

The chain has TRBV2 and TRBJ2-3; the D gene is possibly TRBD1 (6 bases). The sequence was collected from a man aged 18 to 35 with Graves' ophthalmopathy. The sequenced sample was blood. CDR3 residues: CASSAVGGPDTQYF. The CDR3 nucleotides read TGTGCCAGCAGTGCGGTTGGGGGCCCAGATACGCAGTATTTT.